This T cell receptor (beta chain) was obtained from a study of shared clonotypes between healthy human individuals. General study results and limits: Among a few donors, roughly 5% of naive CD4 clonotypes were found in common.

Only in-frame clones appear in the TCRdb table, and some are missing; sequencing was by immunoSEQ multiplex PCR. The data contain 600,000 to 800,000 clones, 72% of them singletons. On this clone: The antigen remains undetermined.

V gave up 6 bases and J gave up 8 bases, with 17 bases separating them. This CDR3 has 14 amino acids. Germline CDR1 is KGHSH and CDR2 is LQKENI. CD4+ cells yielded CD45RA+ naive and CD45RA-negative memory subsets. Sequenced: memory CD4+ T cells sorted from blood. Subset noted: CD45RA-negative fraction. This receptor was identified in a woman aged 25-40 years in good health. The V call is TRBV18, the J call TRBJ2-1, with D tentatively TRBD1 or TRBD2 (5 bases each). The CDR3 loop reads CASSPGPAADEQFF. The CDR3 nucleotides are TGTGCCAGCTCGCCGGGACCAGCGGCAGATGAGCAGTTCTTC. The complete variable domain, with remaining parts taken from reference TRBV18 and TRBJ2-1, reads NAGVMQNPRHLVRRRGQEARLRCSPMKGHSHVYWYRQLPEEGLKFMVYLQKENIIDESGMPKERFSAEFPKEGPSILRIQQVVRGDSAAYFCASSPGPAADEQFFGPGTRLTVL.